This paragraph reports one T cell receptor (beta chain). The CDR3 has 14 residues. V was trimmed by 4 bases and J by 8 bases, leaving 12 bases between them. Germline CDR1 is LGHNA and CDR2 is YSLEER. Authors' analysis steps: Reference gene primer amplification yielded estimated nucleated cell counts. The assay was immunoSEQ multiplex PCR, and TCRdb's table has in-frame clones only and misses some. The V and J calls and clone size were taken over from that table, and D and trimming were inferred from the DNA. In the table there are roughly 200,000 clones, approximately 85% of which are singletons. This sample is part of a study of blood T cell repertoires in COVID-19. Overall study context: The United States, Italy and Spain provided the acute and convalescent COVID-19 samples. T cells, B-cell-depleted T cells, or PBMCs provided the cDNA or gDNA that served as material.

The J gene is TRBJ1-6, the V gene TRBV4-3; D may be TRBD1 (5 bases). Material for sequencing was peripheral blood. This clonotype was obtained from an elderly woman with acute or convalescent COVID-19. The CDR3 is CASSLKLTDSPLHF. CDR3 bases: TGCGCCAGCAGCCTAAAGCTGACAGATTCACCCCTCCACTTT.